Only one count was recorded for the clone carrying this T cell receptor (beta chain). Under the authors' procedure: By means of reference gene primer amplification, nucleated cell counts were estimated. Profiling relied on immunoSEQ multiplex PCR, and the TCRdb table lists in-frame clones only, not all of them. Clone size and the V and J calls come from that table; the DNA yielded D and trimming. This sample has fewer than 300,000 clones, with about 89% found just once. This entry is derived from a study of blood T cell repertoires in COVID-19. Across the study: Spain, Italy and the United States supplied samples that represented acute and convalescent COVID-19. Sources were T cells, B-cell-depleted T cells, or PBMCs; the material itself was cDNA or gDNA.

Seattle patient enrollment occurred during active infection, with longitudinal follow-up thereafter. The CDR3 consists of 13 residues. J gave up 7 bases and V 1 base, and 1 base lay outside the gene matches. Germline values: CDR1 LNHDA, CDR2 SQIVND (reference sequence). This receptor was taken from a woman in her 30s with COVID-19, enrolled during active disease. Sequencing was carried out using peripheral blood. The chain has TRBV19 and TRBJ2-1, with 7 bases identical to TRBD2. CDR3 region: CASSIGTSNEQFF. DNA of the CDR3: TGTGCCAGTAGTATAGGGACTAGTAATGAGCAGTTCTTC.